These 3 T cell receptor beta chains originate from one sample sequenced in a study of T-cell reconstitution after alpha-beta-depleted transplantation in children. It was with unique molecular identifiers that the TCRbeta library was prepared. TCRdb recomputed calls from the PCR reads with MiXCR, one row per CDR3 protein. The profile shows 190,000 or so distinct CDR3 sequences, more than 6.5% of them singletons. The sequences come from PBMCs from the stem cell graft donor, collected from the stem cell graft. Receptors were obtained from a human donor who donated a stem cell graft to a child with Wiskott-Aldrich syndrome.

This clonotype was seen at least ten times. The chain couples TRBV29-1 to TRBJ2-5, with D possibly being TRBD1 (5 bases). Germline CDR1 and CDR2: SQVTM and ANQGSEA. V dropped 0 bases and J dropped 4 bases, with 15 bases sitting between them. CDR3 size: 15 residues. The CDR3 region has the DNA TGCAGCGTTGAAGAACTGAAGGGGCAAGGAGAGACCCAGTACTTC. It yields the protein CSVEELKGQGETQYF.

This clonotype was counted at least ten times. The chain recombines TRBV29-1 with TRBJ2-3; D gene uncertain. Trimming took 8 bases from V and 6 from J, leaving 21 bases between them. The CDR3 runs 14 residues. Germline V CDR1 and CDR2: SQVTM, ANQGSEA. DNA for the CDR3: TGCAGCTCCCAACCCGGATCCTGGATGGATACGCAGTATTTT. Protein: CSSQPGSWMDTQYF.

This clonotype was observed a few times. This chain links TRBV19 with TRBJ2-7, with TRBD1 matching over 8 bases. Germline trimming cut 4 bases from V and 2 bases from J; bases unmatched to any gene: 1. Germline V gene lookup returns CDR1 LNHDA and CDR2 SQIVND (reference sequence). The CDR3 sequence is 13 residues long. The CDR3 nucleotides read TGTGCCAGTAGTAGACAGGGGACCTACGAGCAGTACTTC. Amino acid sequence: CASSRQGTYEQYF.